This is a list of T cell receptor beta chains from one sample in a study of blood T cell repertoires in COVID-19. TCRdb's copy holds only in-frame clones and misses some; the assay was immunoSEQ multiplex PCR. The sample has about 310,000 clones, roughly 91% seen once. The specimen sequenced was peripheral blood. The source of these receptors is a man aged 45 to 65 with active or convalescent COVID-19. Each CDR3 is given with its conserved first and last residue. D genes are given only for firm matches. Clone size, where shown, is once, few, many, or a class for clones that have expanded.

TRBD2	TRBV19	once	TRBJ2-1	CASSTWGLAENYNEQFF	TGTGCCAGTAGTACCTGGGGACTAGCGGAAAACTACAATGAGCAGTTCTTC
TRBD2	TRBV14	NA	TRBJ2-3	CASSSNLMAAGERDTQYF	TGTGCCAGCAGCTCGAACCTAATGGCAGCGGGAGAAAGAGATACGCAGTATTTT
NA	TRBV19	NA	TRBJ1-2	CASSEGENGYTF	TGTGCCTCCTCGGAGGGAGAAAATGGCTACACCTTC
TRBD1	TRBV18	NA	TRBJ2-7	CASSGGQGAGDEQYF	TGTGCCAGCTCGGGGGGACAGGGGGCCGGGGACGAGCAGTACTTC
TRBD2	TRBV9	NA	TRBJ2-2	CASSPRLAGGPLSTGELFF	TGTGCCAGCAGCCCGAGACTAGCGGGAGGGCCGTTAAGCACCGGGGAGCTGTTTTTT
NA	TRBV5-1	NA	TRBJ2-7	CASSLAGLRDEQYF	TGCGCCAGCAGCTTGGCCGGTCTCAGGGACGAGCAGTACTTC
TRBD1	TRBV2	NA	TRBJ1-1	CASSSGTGRERAEAFF	TGTGCCAGCAGTTCCGGGACAGGGAGGGAGAGGGCTGAAGCTTTCTTT
NA	TRBV28	few	TRBJ1-2	CASSLFSRAEGYTF	TGTGCCAGCAGTTTATTTTCCAGGGCAGAGGGCTACACCTTC
TRBD1	TRBV2	NA	TRBJ1-2	CARNRGGYNYGYTF	TGTGCCAGAAACAGGGGCGGTTACAACTATGGCTACACCTTC
NA	TRBV2	NA	TRBJ2-1	CASSENLAGNNEQFF	TGTGCCAGCAGTGAAAACTTGGCGGGGAACAATGAGCAGTTCTTC
TRBD1	TRBV19	NA	TRBJ1-1	CASTLTGSTEAFF	TGTGCCAGTACCTTGACAGGGAGTACTGAAGCTTTCTTT
TRBD1	TRBV6-5	NA	TRBJ1-6	CASTGQGTSPLHF	TGTGCCAGCACCGGACAGGGAACCTCACCCCTCCACTTT
NA	TRBV2	NA	TRBJ1-4	CASTPQGDEKLFF	TGTGCCAGCACCCCCCAGGGCGATGAAAAACTGTTTTTT
TRBD1	TRBV20-1	NA	TRBJ1-2	CSASTGGDYGYTF	TGCAGTGCTAGTACAGGGGGCGACTATGGCTACACCTTC
TRBD2	TRBV27	NA	TRBJ2-7	CASSLLGGGSSYEQYF	TGTGCCAGCAGTTTATTAGGCGGGGGTTCCTCCTACGAGCAGTACTTC
TRBD1	TRBV28	NA	TRBJ1-3	CASSSPSGGSGNTIYF	TGTGCCAGCAGTTCACCCTCAGGGGGCTCCGGAAACACCATATATTTT
NA	TRBV6-5	NA	TRBJ2-7	CASSAQGGTAYEQYF	TGTGCCAGCAGCGCCCAGGGGGGTACCGCCTACGAGCAGTACTTC
TRBD1	TRBV28	few	TRBJ2-7	CASRGTGDSYEQYF	TGTGCCAGCAGAGGGACAGGGGACTCCTACGAGCAGTACTTC
TRBD1	TRBV28	NA	TRBJ2-2	CASSSTGLVTGELFF	TGTGCCAGCAGCTCGACAGGGCTCGTCACCGGGGAGCTGTTTTTT
NA	TRBV9	NA	TRBJ1-2	CASRAYVANYGYTF	TGTGCCAGCAGGGCATACGTGGCAAACTATGGCTACACCTTC
NA	TRBV4-1	NA	TRBJ1-2	CASSQGTPGVHGYTF	TGCGCCAGCAGCCAAGGAACCCCAGGGGTTCATGGCTACACCTTC
TRBD2	TRBV7-2	NA	TRBJ2-1	CASRPRLAGPYNEQFF	TGTGCCAGCAGGCCCAGACTAGCGGGACCTTACAATGAGCAGTTCTTC
NA	TRBV5-6	once	TRBJ2-7	CASRWTLPGEQYF	TGTGCCAGCAGGTGGACCCTCCCGGGGGAGCAGTACTTC
NA	TRBV2	NA	TRBJ2-2	CASMTVNTGELFF	TGTGCCAGCATGACAGTGAACACCGGGGAGCTGTTTTTT
NA	TRBV7-3	NA	TRBJ2-5	CASSNTGETQYF	TGTGCCAGCAGCAATACGGGAGAGACCCAGTACTTC
NA	TRBV7-8	NA	TRBJ2-7	CASSLERQGGEQYF	TGTGCCAGCAGCTTAGAGCGGCAGGGAGGCGAGCAGTACTTC
TRBD1	TRBV19	NA	TRBJ1-2	CASSIGSGQGRGYTF	TGTGCCAGTAGTATAGGATCGGGACAGGGAAGAGGCTACACCTTC
TRBD1	TRBV9	NA	TRBJ1-4	CASSEGQGSPNEKLFF	TGTGCCAGCAGTGAGGGACAGGGGTCCCCTAATGAAAAACTGTTTTTT
TRBD1	TRBV3-1/TRBV3-2	NA	TRBJ1-2	CASSQDLVGQIYGYTF	TGTGCCAGCAGCCAAGATCTAGTGGGACAGATCTATGGCTACACCTTC
TRBD1	TRBV30	NA	TRBJ2-5	CACRQGWQETQYF	TGTGCCTGCAGACAGGGGTGGCAAGAGACCCAGTACTTC
TRBD1	TRBV7-2	NA	TRBJ1-2	CASSVQTGDGYTF	TGTGCCAGCAGCGTGCAAACAGGGGATGGCTACACCTTC
NA	TRBV19	NA	TRBJ1-2	CASGREYGYTF	TGTGCCAGTGGACGGGAGTATGGCTACACCTTC
TRBD2	TRBV6-5	NA	TRBJ2-5	CASSYRLAGQETQYF	TGTGCCAGCAGTTACCGCCTAGCGGGGCAAGAGACCCAGTACTTC
TRBD2	TRBV2	NA	TRBJ2-1	CASTEASGLAASYNEQFF	TGTGCCAGCACGGAGGCGTCGGGACTAGCGGCCTCCTACAATGAGCAGTTCTTC
NA	TRBV5-4	NA	TRBJ2-6	CASSLVVQMVSGANVLTF	TGTGCCAGCAGCTTGGTGGTTCAGATGGTGTCTGGGGCCAACGTCCTGACTTTC
NA	TRBV15	NA	TRBJ1-1	CATSRSGQGSAEAFF	TGTGCCACCAGCAGATCTGGCCAGGGCTCGGCTGAAGCTTTCTTT
NA	TRBV28	NA	TRBJ1-5	CASSLNQGINQPQHF	TGTGCCAGCAGTTTAAATCAGGGAATCAATCAGCCCCAGCATTTT
TRBD2	TRBV7-9	NA	TRBJ2-2	CASSLPFRLARAAGELFF	TGTGCCAGCAGCTTACCCTTTAGACTAGCGAGAGCCGCCGGGGAGCTGTTTTTT
TRBD1	TRBV6-1	NA	TRBJ1-5	CASSEWTGSNQPQHF	TGTGCCAGCAGTGAATGGACAGGCAGCAATCAGCCCCAGCATTTT
NA	TRBV20-1	NA	TRBJ1-4	CSANQGEKLFF	TGCAGTGCGAACCAGGGTGAAAAACTGTTTTTT
NA	TRBV29-1	NA	TRBJ1-2	CSVGDNNYGYTF	TGCAGCGTTGGGGACAATAACTATGGCTACACCTTC
TRBD1	TRBV5-1	NA	TRBJ1-4	CASSLGYDRGVNEKLFF	TGCGCCAGCAGCTTGGGATACGACAGGGGGGTTAATGAAAAACTGTTTTTT
TRBD1	TRBV12-3/TRBV12-4	NA	TRBJ2-7	CASSLDREDEQYF	TGTGCCAGCAGTTTGGACAGGGAAGACGAGCAGTACTTC
TRBD1	TRBV9	NA	TRBJ1-2	CASSVSGGAGGYTF	TGTGCCAGCAGCGTCTCAGGGGGCGCGGGTGGCTACACCTTC
NA	TRBV5-1	NA	TRBJ2-7	CASQGSYEQYF	TGCGCCAGCCAGGGCTCCTACGAGCAGTACTTC
TRBD2	TRBV19	NA	TRBJ2-2	CASSIVAGGTGELFF	TGTGCCAGTAGTATAGTAGCGGGGGGCACCGGGGAGCTGTTTTTT
NA	TRBV2	NA	TRBJ2-7	CASSDGGPYEQYF	TGTGCCAGCAGTGATGGGGGCCCCTACGAGCAGTACTTC
NA	TRBV28	NA	TRBJ1-1	CASSPHTGYTEAFF	TGTGCCAGCAGTCCTCATACAGGGTACACTGAAGCTTTCTTT
NA	TRBV6-6	NA	TRBJ1-2	CASSYSGESNYGYTF	TGTGCCAGCAGTTACTCCGGGGAGTCTAACTATGGCTACACCTTC
TRBD2	TRBV19	NA	TRBJ2-1	CASSMWGRAGGHNEQFF	TGTGCCAGTAGTATGTGGGGAAGAGCGGGAGGCCACAATGAGCAGTTCTTC
TRBD1	TRBV6-5	NA	TRBJ2-3	CASSWTGGVKDTQYF	TGTGCCAGCAGTTGGACAGGGGGTGTGAAAGATACGCAGTATTTT